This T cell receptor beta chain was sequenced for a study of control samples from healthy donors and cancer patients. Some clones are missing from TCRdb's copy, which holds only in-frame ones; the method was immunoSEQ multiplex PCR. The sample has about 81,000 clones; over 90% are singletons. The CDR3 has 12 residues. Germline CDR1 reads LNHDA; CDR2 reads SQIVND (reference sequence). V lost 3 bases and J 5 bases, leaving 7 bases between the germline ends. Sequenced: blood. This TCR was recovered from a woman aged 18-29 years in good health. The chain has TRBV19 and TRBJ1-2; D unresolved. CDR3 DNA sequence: TGTGCCAGTAGTATCCAGCTATATGGCTACACCTTC. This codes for CASSIQLYGYTF.